This TCR beta chain stems from a study of blood T cell repertoires in COVID-19. Study information: Acute and convalescent COVID-19 samples came from the United States, Italy and Spain. Sample material is recorded as cDNA or gDNA derived from T cells, B-cell-depleted T cells, or PBMCs.

The CDR3 sequence is 14 residues long. Germline CDR1 is SGHRS and CDR2 is YFSETQ. The V end was cut by 0 bases, the J end by 7 bases, with 14 bases between. Authors' methods: Amplifying reference gene primers gave estimates of nucleated cell counts. Only in-frame clones appear in the TCRdb table, and some are missing; sequencing was by immunoSEQ multiplex PCR. D and trimming come from the DNA, and the V and J calls and clone size come from that table. The sample lists 150,000 to 200,000 clones, approximately 90% occurring once. Only one count was recorded for this clone. Sequencing was carried out using peripheral blood. This sequence joins TRBV5-1 and TRBJ2-7; D is unclear. This receptor was obtained from a woman in her 30s with acute or convalescent COVID-19. In DNA form, the CDR3 reads TGCGCCAGCAGCTTGGGACCCCCGACGAGGGAGCAGTACTTC. Its protein is CASSLGPPTREQYF.